A selection of T cell receptor beta chains follows, all from one sample in a study of blood T cell repertoires in COVID-19. The assay was immunoSEQ multiplex PCR, and TCRdb's table has in-frame clones only and misses some. The table shows around 100,000 clones, with approximately 90% occurring only once. The specimen was peripheral blood. Receptor source: a human donor with active COVID-19. The donor label of this sample is uncertain. CDR3s include the opening cysteine and the closing phenylalanine or tryptophan. Clone size is stated in some rows and not others, as once, few, many or a class when expanded.

cdr3_aa,j_call,clone_size,v_call
CASSLVENIQYF,TRBJ2-4,NA,TRBV7-9
CASSWTGGSGQPQHF,TRBJ1-5,NA,TRBV19
CAIGLAGADTQYF,TRBJ2-3,NA,TRBV10-3
CASKGQGSSGNTIYF,TRBJ1-3,NA,TRBV19
CATSAPSQETQYF,TRBJ2-5,NA,TRBV24-1
CTSSLNGQGGEKLFF,TRBJ1-4,once,TRBV7-3
CASSLERTSGETQYF,TRBJ2-5,NA,TRBV7-2
CASSESQGYGYTF,TRBJ1-2,NA,TRBV25-1
CASSPNRGAGEAFF,TRBJ1-1,NA,TRBV7-3
CASSYTSGDSPLHF,TRBJ1-6,NA,TRBV6-5
CASSEAWTGMGSNTEAFF,TRBJ1-1,NA,TRBV6-1
CASSEDAGGDNEQFF,TRBJ2-1,NA,TRBV10-1
CASSPLAGGNEQYF,TRBJ2-7,NA,TRBV3-1/TRBV3-2
CASRDRGRLGYTF,TRBJ1-2,NA,TRBV6-5
CASSLSSASGTANYGYTF,TRBJ1-2,NA,TRBV5-6
CASSGWNRGRITDTQYF,TRBJ2-3,NA,TRBV2